This T cell receptor (beta chain) is drawn from a study of patients and donors after allogeneic stem cell transplantation. MiXCR, run by TCRdb on the RT-PCR reads, gives a single entry per CDR3 protein. The sample consists of over 150,000 distinct CDR3 sequences, 41% of them appearing once. Germline V gives CDR1 SEHNR, CDR2 FQNEAQ (reference sequence). V dropped 5 bases and J dropped 6; count of bases not matched to a gene: 7. The CDR3 runs 13 residues. Sequencing was carried out using blood, either unsorted or a sorted T cell fraction (not recorded which). The receptor comes from a human donor who was either an allogeneic HSCT recipient or a stem cell or donor lymphocyte infusion donor (not recorded which). It is not recorded whose cells these are; they may come from a transplant donor. The chain combines TRBV7-9 with TRBJ2-7; TRBD1 matches at 7 bases. The CDR3 sequence is CASSPPTGLEQYF. The CDR3 region has the DNA TGTGCCAGCAGCCCCCCGACAGGGCTCGAGCAGTACTTC.